This TCR beta chain was obtained from a study of T cell responses to AZD1222 COVID-19 vaccine. The repertoire was sequenced with immunoSEQ multiplex PCR; TCRdb's copy has only in-frame clones and lacks some. Found here are roughly 140,000 clones, around 90% of them singletons; the top ten hold under 4%. General study points: Researchers took repertoire samples only after the peak T cell response had come. Of the AZD1222 recipients, only 5 to 7 were seropositive at baseline. An increase in Spike-specific TCR breadth and depth was observed after two AZD1222 doses.

V trimming: 8 bases; J trimming: 9 bases; junction bases outside the gene matches: 10. The germline gives CDR1 KGHSH, CDR2 LQKENI. This CDR3 region has 13 residues. Remarks on this clone: Its matching antigen is unknown.

Here the sequenced sample was peripheral blood, taken 28 days after the second AZD1222 dose. The rearrangement joins TRBV18 to TRBJ2-1, with 7 bases that match TRBD1. The origin of this receptor is an adult who received the AZD1222 COVID-19 vaccine. The CDR3 DNA is TGTGCCAGCGGCCTGCAGGGGGTGGGTGAGCAGTTCTTC. Protein product: CASGLQGVGEQFF.